This T cell receptor beta chain came from a study of blood T cell repertoires in COVID-19. Study at large: PBMCs, B-cell-depleted T cells, or T cells were the source of the cDNA or gDNA that made up the material.

The CDR3 totals 15 residues. On this clone: An end of the junction differs from the germline gene, which may be a read error.

Measured with immunoSEQ multiplex PCR; TCRdb has only the in-frame clones, and not every one. The table has hundreds of thousands of clones, about four fifths seen once. This TCR was sampled from a man older than 75 with acute or convalescent COVID-19. The sample consisted of peripheral blood. V is TRBV5-3 and J is TRBJ2-2, with TRBD2 matching 9 bases. TRBV5-3 is noted as an ORF with a role that remains uncertain. The CDR3 sequence: CPNEAGGPLGGELFF. The CDR3 coding sequence is TGCCCAAATGAGGCGGGGGGGCCGTTAGGCGGGGAGCTGTTTTTT.